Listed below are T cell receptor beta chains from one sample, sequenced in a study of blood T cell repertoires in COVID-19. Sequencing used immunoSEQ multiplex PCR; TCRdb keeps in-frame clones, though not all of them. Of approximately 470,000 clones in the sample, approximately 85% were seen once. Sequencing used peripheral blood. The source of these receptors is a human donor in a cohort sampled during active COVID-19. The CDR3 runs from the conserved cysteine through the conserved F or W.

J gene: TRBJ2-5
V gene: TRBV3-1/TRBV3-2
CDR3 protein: CASSLKRTAGGGETQYF

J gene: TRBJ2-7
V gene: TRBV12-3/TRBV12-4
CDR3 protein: CASSTGSREQYF

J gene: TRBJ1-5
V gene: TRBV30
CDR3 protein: CAWSGGGGSNQPQHF

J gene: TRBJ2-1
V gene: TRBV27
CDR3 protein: CASSSLGAGRGNEQFF

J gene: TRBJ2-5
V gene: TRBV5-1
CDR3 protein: CASSHDRGKAQYF

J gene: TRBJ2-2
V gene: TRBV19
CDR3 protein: CASMTFRPTDTGELFF

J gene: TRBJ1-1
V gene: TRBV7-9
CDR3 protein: CASRTTGMNTEAFF

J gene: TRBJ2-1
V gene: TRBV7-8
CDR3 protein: CASSLAEGGVVLNEQFF

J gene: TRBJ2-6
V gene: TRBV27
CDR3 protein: CASSSPGSGANVLTF

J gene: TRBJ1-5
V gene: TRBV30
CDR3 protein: CAWRSGVNQPQHF

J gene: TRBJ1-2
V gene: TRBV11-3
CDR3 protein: CASSPSKGQGGAGDYGYTF

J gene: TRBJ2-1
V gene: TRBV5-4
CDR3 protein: CASSLVGGGDNEQFF

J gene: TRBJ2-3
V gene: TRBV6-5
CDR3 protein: CASRNSRDTQYF

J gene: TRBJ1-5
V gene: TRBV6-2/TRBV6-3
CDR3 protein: CASSPPDRGRNNQPQHF

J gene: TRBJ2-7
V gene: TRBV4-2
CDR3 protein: CASSGGRGAAYEQYF

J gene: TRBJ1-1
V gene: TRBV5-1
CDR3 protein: CASRGIMNTEAFF

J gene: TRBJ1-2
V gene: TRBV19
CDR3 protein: CASSPQGSYGYTF

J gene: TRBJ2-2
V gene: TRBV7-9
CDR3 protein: CASSLASRENTGELFF

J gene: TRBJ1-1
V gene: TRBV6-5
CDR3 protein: CASSYGTGTEAFF

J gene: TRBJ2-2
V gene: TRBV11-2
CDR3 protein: CASSDSNTGELFF

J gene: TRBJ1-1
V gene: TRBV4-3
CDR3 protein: CASSQDSIRGAEAFF

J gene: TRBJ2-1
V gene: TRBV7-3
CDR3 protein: CASSPQTSGSDEQFF

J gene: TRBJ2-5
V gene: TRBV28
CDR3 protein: CASSSPTETQYF

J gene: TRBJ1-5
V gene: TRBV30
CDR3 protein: CAWSVQGDQPQHF

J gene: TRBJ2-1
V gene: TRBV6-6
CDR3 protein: CASSLAGRNFNEQFF

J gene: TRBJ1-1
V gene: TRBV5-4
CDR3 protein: CASSLEARGDEAFF

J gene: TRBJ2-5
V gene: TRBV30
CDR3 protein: CAWSGGRETQYF

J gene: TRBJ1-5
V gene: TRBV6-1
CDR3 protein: CASSDLGTKNQPQHF

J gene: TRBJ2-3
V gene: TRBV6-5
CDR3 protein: CASSPGQGTDTQYF

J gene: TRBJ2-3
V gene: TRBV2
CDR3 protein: CAGGGRGTDTQYF

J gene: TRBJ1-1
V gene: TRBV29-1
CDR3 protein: CSVAGGGSNTEAFF

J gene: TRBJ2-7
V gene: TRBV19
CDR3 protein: CASSPKSYEQYF

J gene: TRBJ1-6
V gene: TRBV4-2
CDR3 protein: CASSQNQGRDDSPLHF

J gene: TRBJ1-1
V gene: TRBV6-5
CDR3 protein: CASIRGTEAFF

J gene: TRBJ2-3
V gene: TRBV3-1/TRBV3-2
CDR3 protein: CASSLSGTGTITSTDTQYF

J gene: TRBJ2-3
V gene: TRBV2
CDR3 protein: CASSLTSGRGTDTQYF

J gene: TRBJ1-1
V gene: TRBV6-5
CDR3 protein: CASSYTANTEAFF

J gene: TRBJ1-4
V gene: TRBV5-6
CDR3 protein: CASSVLDRALVEKLFF

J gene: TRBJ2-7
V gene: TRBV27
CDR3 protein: CASSPYHAGGIYEQYF

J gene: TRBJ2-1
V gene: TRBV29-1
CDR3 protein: CSVGGTLGMNEQFF

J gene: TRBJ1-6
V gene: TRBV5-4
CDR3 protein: CASSSDRSYNSPLHF

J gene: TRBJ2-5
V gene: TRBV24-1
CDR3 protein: CATSDLGQGAQETQYF

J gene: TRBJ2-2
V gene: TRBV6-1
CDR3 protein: CASSEVRSGELFF

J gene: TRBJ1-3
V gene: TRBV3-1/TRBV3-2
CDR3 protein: CASSQGNSGLTSSGNTIYF

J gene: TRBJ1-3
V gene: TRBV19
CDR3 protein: CASASTVSSGNTIYF

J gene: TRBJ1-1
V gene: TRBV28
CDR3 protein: CASSYPVRTPRGAFF

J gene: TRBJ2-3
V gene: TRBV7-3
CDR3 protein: CASSPSSGRTDTQYF

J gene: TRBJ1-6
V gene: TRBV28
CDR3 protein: CATRTHSGAKAYNSPLHF

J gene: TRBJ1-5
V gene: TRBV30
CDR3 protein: CAWGTEGNQPQHF

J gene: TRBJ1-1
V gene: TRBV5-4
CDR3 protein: CASRPGGGQMNTEAFF

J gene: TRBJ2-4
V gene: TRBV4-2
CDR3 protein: CASSREWAKNIQYF

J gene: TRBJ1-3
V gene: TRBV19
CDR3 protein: CASSIDRTASGNTIYF

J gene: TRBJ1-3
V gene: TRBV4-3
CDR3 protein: CASSRRQGPGNTIYF

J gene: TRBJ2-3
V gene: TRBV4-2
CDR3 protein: CASSQGVENTDTQYF

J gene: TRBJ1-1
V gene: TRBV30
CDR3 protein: CAWTDPDRDTEAFF

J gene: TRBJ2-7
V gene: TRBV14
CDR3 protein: CASSQEGAGYYEQYF

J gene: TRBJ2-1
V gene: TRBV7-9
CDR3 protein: CASSLVDNEQFF

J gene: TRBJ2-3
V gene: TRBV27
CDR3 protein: CASRRPPDTQYF

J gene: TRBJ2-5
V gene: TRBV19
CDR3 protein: CASSTEETQYF